What follows describes a single T cell receptor beta chain. This record comes from a study of T-cell reconstitution after alpha-beta-depleted transplantation in children. Using unique molecular identifiers, the investigators prepared the TCRbeta library. MiXCR was run by TCRdb on the PCR reads, yielding one entry per CDR3 protein. The repertoire consists of about 580,000 distinct CDR3 sequences, with under 30% occurring once and the leading ten covering over 12%. This CDR3 has 14 residues. Trimming pared 5 bases from V and 0 bases from J, leaving 12 bases between. Germline V gene data show CDR1 as DFQATT and CDR2 as SNEGSKA (reference sequence).

Sequenced material: PBMCs, mostly from graft donor cells, taken 360 days after TCRalphabeta/CD19-depleted stem cell transplant. The TCR was taken from a boy younger than two who had a stem cell transplant for acute myeloid leukemia, so the T cells may come from the graft donor. This chain connects TRBV20-1 to TRBJ2-3, with a tentative D call TRBD2 (5 bases). The chain's CDR3 is CSAHAGLSTDTQYF. In DNA, the CDR3 is TGCAGTGCTCACGCGGGCTTGAGCACAGATACGCAGTATTTT.